Below, 25 T cell receptor beta chains from the same sample are listed, as sequenced in a study of cytomegalovirus exposure and HLA in healthy donors. Researchers ran the PCR with 60 Vbeta and 13 Jbeta primers. Method: immunoSEQ multiplex PCR; TCRdb's copy keeps in-frame clones and lacks some. The repertoire holds around 140,000 clones, with 77% as singletons. The sequenced material came from PBMCs. Receptors originate from a male donor in good health and CMV-seropositive.

The chain joins TRBV28 to TRBJ1-5; TRBD1 might be the D (6 bases). V shed 9 bases and J shed 3 bases, with 12 bases lying between them. This CDR3 has 13 amino acids. Germline values: CDR1 MDHEN, CDR2 SYDVKM. CDR3 in DNA: TGTGCCAGTCAGGGGCTCAACAATCAGCCCCAGCATTTT. This encodes CASQGLNNQPQHF. Looking up the rest from reference TRBV28 and TRBJ1-5 gives the full variable domain: DVKVTQSSRYLVKRTGEKVFLECVQDMDHENMFWYRQDPGLGLRLIYFSYDVKMKEKGDIPEGYSVSREKKERFSLILESASTNQTSMYLCASQGLNNQPQHFGDGTRLSIL.

The V gene is TRBV15, the J gene TRBJ1-5, with D unresolved. Germline V gene sequence: CDR1 LNHNV, CDR2 YYDKDF (reference sequence). CDR3 length: 13 amino acids. Trimming stripped 0 bases from V and 6 bases from J, with 6 bases between. Here the CDR3 DNA reads TGTGCCACCAGCAGAGATCGAGCTCAGCCCCAGCATTTT. Translating gives CATSRDRAQPQHF.

V and J are TRBV27 and TRBJ2-7; 9 bases match TRBD1. The V gene end was trimmed by 3 bases and the J gene end by 7 bases; junction bases not matched to a gene: 10. Germline-derived CDR1 and CDR2 are MNHEY and SMNVEV (reference sequence). The CDR3 contains 15 residues. DNA of the CDR3: TGTGCCAGCAGTTTGGGACAGGGCCCGCCTATGGAGCAGTACTTC. Amino acid sequence: CASSLGQGPPMEQYF.

This clone was observed once. This chain joins TRBV6-5 and TRBJ1-2; D is ambiguous. The CDR3 is made up of 14 amino acids. Trimming took off 2 bases at V and 4 bases at J, with 11 bases between the two ends. CDR1 is MNHEY, CDR2 SVGAGI, per germline. The CDR3 DNA sequence: TGTGCCAGCAGTTACGACCGGGTCCGCTATGGCTACACCTTC. Its protein product is CASSYDRVRYGYTF.

V is TRBV27 and J is TRBJ2-7; 10 positions match TRBD2. CDR1 and CDR2 (germline): MNHEY, SMNVEV (reference sequence). V dropped 8 bases and J dropped 2; count of bases not matched to a gene: 9. This CDR3 is 15 amino acids long. CDR3 bases: TGTGCCAGCGGGGCTAGCGGGGGACCTACCTACGAGCAGTACTTC. Protein product: CASGASGGPTYEQYF.

This clone was observed a few times. The gene calls are TRBV28 and TRBJ1-5; D gene unclear. This CDR3 region has 14 residues. Trimming pared 6 bases from V and 5 bases from J, leaving 14 bases between. The germline V gene has CDR1 MDHEN and CDR2 SYDVKM. The CDR3 protein is CASRPDTFHQPQHF. CDR3 DNA sequence: TGTGCCAGCAGGCCCGACACCTTTCATCAGCCCCAGCATTTT.

The CDR3 loop reads CASSWRSTGELFF. The CDR3 DNA sequence: TGTGCCAGCAGCTGGAGGAGCACCGGGGAGCTGTTTTTT. The rearrangement joins TRBV27 to TRBJ2-2, with a weak D call TRBD2 (5 bases). CDR3 length: 13 residues. Germline values: CDR1 MNHEY, CDR2 SMNVEV (reference sequence). Trimming cost V 6 bases and J 4 bases, with 9 bases left between them.

The rearrangement links TRBV7-2 to TRBJ2-4; no definite D call. The V gene's germline CDR1 is SGHTA and CDR2 FQGNSA. The ends were cut back, 5 bases at V and 2 bases at J, with 10 bases in the middle. This CDR3 is 14 amino acids long. The CDR3 region has the DNA TGTGCCAGCAGCACAACAAACCCCAAAAACATTCAGTACTTC. It is translated as CASSTTNPKNIQYF.

The chain has TRBV19 and TRBJ2-3; D is possibly TRBD2 (5 bases). CDR3 size: 14 residues. V lost 6 bases and J lost 0, with 10 bases in between. Germline V gives CDR1 LNHDA, CDR2 SQIVND (reference sequence). The CDR3 DNA follows: TGTGCCAGTAGCCGACGGACTAGCACAGATACGCAGTATTTT. Protein product: CASSRRTSTDTQYF.

This chain connects TRBV6-1 to TRBJ1-4; 7 positions agree with TRBD1. J lost 4 bases, V lost 4 bases, and 9 bases had no gene match. The germline V gene encodes CDR1 MNHNS and CDR2 SASEGT. CDR3 length equals 16 residues. The CDR3 DNA is TGTGCCAGCAGTGTCCTCGGACAGGCTGGTAATGAAAAACTGTTTTTT. Its translation: CASSVLGQAGNEKLFF.

This chain links TRBV5-1 with TRBJ2-2; 10 bases are a match to TRBD1. V lost 7 bases and J lost 5; bases outside the gene matches: 5. This CDR3 comprises 14 residues. Germline V gene data show CDR1 as SGHRS and CDR2 as YFSETQ. CDR3 amino acids: CASGRQGATGELFF. The DNA for the CDR3 is TGCGCCAGCGGCCGACAGGGGGCGACCGGGGAGCTGTTTTTT.

This chain uses TRBV9 with TRBJ2-3; 10 nucleotides line up with TRBD2. CDR3 length: 16 amino acids. CDR1 and CDR2 from the germline V gene are SGDLS and YYNGEE. V lost 4 bases and J lost 2; bases outside the gene matches: 7. CDR3: CASSPQLAGFTDTQYF. The DNA of the CDR3 is TGTGCCAGCAGCCCTCAACTAGCGGGGTTCACAGATACGCAGTATTTT.

V is TRBV5-5 and J is TRBJ1-4; D ambiguous. Germline CDR1 reads SGHKS; CDR2 reads YYEKEE (reference sequence). This CDR3 comprises 17 residues. Between the trimmed V and J ends, which lost 3 bases and 3 bases, there was a span of 18 bases. As DNA, the CDR3 is TGTGCCAGCAGCTCGGACCGGGGAGTTATGGCTAATGAAAAACTGTTTTTT. This translates into CASSSDRGVMANEKLFF.

There are a few counts of this clone. The V gene is TRBV5-6, the J gene TRBJ1-5, with 8 nucleotides matching TRBD1. Germline V gives CDR1 SGHDT, CDR2 YYEEEE. The CDR3 is made up of 15 amino acids. V was clipped by 1 base and J by 4 bases; unmatched bases: 4. CDR3 protein: CASSLWGQENQPQHF. The CDR3 DNA follows: TGTGCCAGCAGCTTGTGGGGACAGGAAAATCAGCCCCAGCATTTT.

The chain carries TRBV5-8 and TRBJ2-1; 7 bases fit TRBD1. This CDR3 is built from 16 residues. CDR1 and CDR2 (germline): SGHTS, YDEGEE. The ends lost 1 base at V and 11 bases at J; junction bases unmatched: 15. The CDR3 reads CASSLSRDSLMGKQFF. The CDR3 DNA is TGTGCCAGCAGCTTGAGCCGGGACAGCCTTATGGGGAAGCAGTTCTTC.

The chain is built from TRBV4-1 and TRBJ1-2; D gene unclear. This CDR3 region has 15 residues. The V gene lost 1 base and the J gene lost 4 bases, with 13 bases spanning the gap. CDR1 is MGHRA, CDR2 YSYEKL, per germline. The CDR3 sequence: CASSQALGSLYGYTF. The CDR3, as DNA: TGCGCCAGCAGCCAAGCCCTTGGGAGTCTCTATGGCTACACCTTC.

This clone has just a few counts. The gene calls are TRBV15 and TRBJ1-5; no definite D call. Germline values: CDR1 LNHNV, CDR2 YYDKDF (reference sequence). V dropped 0 bases and J dropped 1 base, with 7 bases sitting between them. This CDR3 region has 15 residues. CDR3 region: CATSREGLSNQPQHF. The CDR3 DNA follows: TGTGCCACCAGCAGAGAGGGCCTGAGCAATCAGCCCCAGCATTTT.

The genes are TRBV7-9 and TRBJ2-1; 11 bases fit TRBD2. The CDR3 length is 18 residues. Germline loops: CDR1 SEHNR, CDR2 FQNEAQ (reference sequence). Trimming took 3 bases from V and 0 from J; bases not matched to a gene: 7. CDR3 DNA sequence: TGTGCCAGCAGCTTGGGGCTAGCGGGGGGCTTCTCCTACAATGAGCAGTTCTTC. Translation gives CASSLGLAGGFSYNEQFF.

The rearrangement uses TRBV10-1 and TRBJ1-1; 8 bases line up with TRBD1. J was trimmed by 9 bases and V by 2 bases; bases with no gene match: 8. This CDR3 contains 14 residues. Germline V lookup: CDR1 WNHNN, CDR2 SYGVQD (reference sequence). CDR3 DNA sequence: TGCGCCAGCAGTGAGAGACAGGGGTTTGGAAAAGCTTTCTTT. Translating gives CASSERQGFGKAFF.

Here the CDR3 reads CASSIQGLTEAFF. CDR3 bases: TGTGCCAGTAGTATACAGGGGCTCACTGAAGCTTTCTTT. This chain links TRBV19 with TRBJ1-1, with a weak D call TRBD1 (6 bases). The CDR3 extends over 13 amino acids. CDR1 is LNHDA and CDR2 is SQIVND in the germline V gene (reference sequence). Between the trimmed V and J ends, which lost 2 bases and 4 bases, there was a span of 8 bases.

The J gene is TRBJ2-1, the V gene TRBV12-5; 8 bases are a match to TRBD2. The V gene's germline CDR1 is LGHNT and CDR2 FRNRAP. CDR3 length: 16 residues. Unmatched junction bases numbered 16, after V lost 6 bases and J lost 9 bases. The CDR3 spells CASGPTSADPRGEQFF. In DNA, the CDR3 is TGTGCTAGTGGCCCGACTAGCGCCGACCCCAGAGGTGAGCAGTTCTTC.

V is TRBV5-1 and J is TRBJ2-3, with 11 bases matching TRBD2. Unmatched junction bases numbered 7, after V lost 3 bases and J lost 4 bases. The CDR3 consists of 16 residues. CDR1 is SGHRS and CDR2 is YFSETQ in the germline V gene. The CDR3 here is CASSYSGRAGADTQYF. In DNA form, the CDR3 reads TGCGCCAGCAGCTATAGCGGGAGGGCCGGGGCAGATACGCAGTATTTT.

This rearrangement joins TRBV19 to TRBJ2-5; a possible D gene is TRBD1 (6 bases). Trimming removed 6 bases at V and 4 bases at J, with 21 bases between. This CDR3 region has 16 residues. CDR1 LNHDA and CDR2 SQIVND come from the germline V gene (reference sequence). The CDR3 protein is CASSPLGSRGTETQYF. In DNA form, the CDR3 reads TGTGCCAGTAGCCCTCTAGGTTCCAGGGGCACAGAGACCCAGTACTTC.

This clone was recorded only once. The chain combines TRBV25-1 with TRBJ1-6; D gene uncertain. V lost 8 bases and J 4 bases, leaving 6 bases between the germline ends. The CDR3 has 12 amino acids. CDR1 and CDR2 from the germline V gene are MGHDK and SYGVNS. The CDR3 nucleotides are TGTGCCAGCGCGGATTATAATTCACCCCTCCACTTT. It is translated as CASADYNSPLHF.

The rearrangement links TRBV11-2 to TRBJ2-3, with D hard to call. V gave up 4 bases and J gave up 1 base, with 9 bases separating them. The CDR3 is 14 residues long. CDR1 and CDR2 from the germline V gene are SGHAT and FQNNGV. DNA for the CDR3: TGTGCCAGCAGCTCCACACGGGGCACAGATACGCAGTATTTT. Its protein product is CASSSTRGTDTQYF.